Given below is one T cell receptor beta chain in context. Generated by immunoSEQ multiplex PCR, the TCRdb table keeps only in-frame clones and is missing some. The sample has some 2.1 million clones; over 85% are singletons. This entry belongs to a study of shared clonotypes between healthy human individuals. This CDR3 is built from 15 residues. Germline assignment: CDR1 MNHEY and CDR2 SMNVEV (reference sequence). V was pared by 4 bases and J by 4 bases, with 14 bases between. The sequence was obtained from a man aged 18 to 29 in good health. This chain links TRBV27 with TRBJ2-1; the D is unclear. Sequenced: naive CD4+ T cells sorted from blood. The subset is: CD45RA+ positively selected. The CDR3 nucleotides read TGTGCCAGCAGTTGGACGGGTAAGGGTTACAATGAGCAGTTCTTC. This gives the protein CASSWTGKGYNEQFF.